The sequence of this TCR beta chain was determined in a study of blood T cells in healthy people across ages (dated by TCRdb to about 2015). About the full investigation: In model experiments, template switching captured about one uniquely barcoded TCR beta cDNA molecule for every two T cells. To avoid experimental bias, donors of different ages were randomly spread across the sequencing lanes. Age-related changes in TCR beta repertoire diversity were measured in the study by deep sequencing normalized with unique cDNA molecular identifiers. The donors were divided into four age groups: young (average around 16 years), middle-aged (roughly 40), aged (about 56) and long-lived (about 79). For two donors (one aged 18 to 29 and one aged 80 or older), the study analyzed two additional independent replicas of 1 million unique cDNA reads from the same blood draw. Overall study outcomes, separate from this receptor: Estimates of total diversity based on one million sequenced T cells were regarded as lower bounds and as underestimates. As age increased, observed TCR beta diversity per million T cells dropped in a roughly linear way, and a significant reduction was already evident by age around 41. Because profiling used bulk unsorted PBMCs, naive and antigen-experienced compartments could not be compared conclusively. Donor CMV infection status was unknown, potentially confounding age-related changes in expanded clonotypes. There was a strong correlation between observed TCR beta diversity and the percentage of naive T cells measured by flow cytometry. Compared with the aged group, the long-lived group had more naive CD4+ T cells, fewer expanded clones and increased TCR diversity, a pattern suggesting age selection.

The CDR3 sequence holds 17 residues, the cysteine and phenylalanine included. The retained sequence is limited to the CDR3, 51 bases, with the frame set at the first base. For this chain, trimming is 1 base at the V end and 3 bases at the J end, and the number of junction bases without a gene match is 8. CDR1 and CDR2 are drawn from the germline V gene: SGHTA, FQGNSA. This clonotype was recorded many times. Its antigen target is currently unknown. Base-call qualities are not available, and no considerably larger clone is one nucleotide away. Systemically healthy Caucasian individuals from Russia, about 38 in total and aged about 6 to 100 years, were included as donors. Around 9.8 milliliters of peripheral blood were collected from each donor into EDTA-treated Vacutainer tubes. Ficoll-Paque density-gradient centrifugation was used to isolate PBMCs, with at least 7 million per sample. Total RNA was extracted from PBMCs with Trizol reagent, with at least 6 micrograms obtained per sample. Naive CD45RAhigh/CD27high T cell percentages were measured by flow cytometry on a PBMC aliquot from every donor.

The library was made by 5' RACE. TCRdb names Illumina HiSeq 2500 as the instrument used. The second PCR ran for about 6 to 12 cycles and used a J-beta primer mix along with a sample-barcoded 5' primer. A template-switch 5' adaptor carrying 12 random nucleotides introduced a unique molecular identifier onto each TCR beta cDNA molecule. Each sample yielded at least 2.5 million CDR3-containing paired-end reads. First-strand cDNA synthesis was performed from all RNA using the Mint cDNA synthesis kit, with priming by a TRBC-specific oligonucleotide. Following uracil-DNA glycosylase treatment, all cDNA underwent a first 18-cycle PCR with the universal primers M1SS and BC2_uni_R. In the authors' own workflow: Normalization of each sample was performed by random selection of 1 million high-quality reads, each carrying a distinct molecular identifier. Reads sharing molecular identifiers were discarded rather than binned into consensus sequences. MiTCR, set to a Q25 quality threshold and the strictest error-elimination algorithm, was used for CDR3 identification, clonotype clustering and error correction. A nonparametric unseen species model using Euler transformation provided a lower-bound estimate of total TCR beta diversity. Using fastp trimming at Q25 and MiXCR clonotype assembly, TCRdb reanalyzed the public sequencing data and kept in-frame beta chains. A single entry per CDR3 protein holds the most common genes and DNA from its merged rows. Here the V and J calls rest on TCRdb's processing, not on the authors' analysis. The sample table records roughly 800,000 distinct CDR3 sequences; over 45% of these occur just once. The top ten constitute 22% of the sample.

This chain is built from TRBV7-2 and TRBJ2-3; 9 central bases correspond to TRBD1. Sample: blood. The TCR comes from a man aged 30-40 years in good health. For the CDR3, the sequence is CASSLGTGALGTDTQYF. The bases read TGTGCCAGCAGCTTAGGGACAGGGGCGTTGGGAACAGATACGCAGTATTTT.